This T cell receptor beta chain was sequenced for a study of control samples from healthy donors and cancer patients (dated by TCRdb to about 2020). Libraries were prepared through the immunoSEQ multiplex PCR assay. Held by TCRdb, this immuneACCESS table contains in-frame sequences only and omits some clones. Under half of the omission traces to an unresolved V gene where checked; the cause of the rest is unknown. Recorded for this sample are roughly 200,000 clones; around 94% of them occurred a single time. The top ten constitute about 1.6% of the sample. V is pared back by 5 bases and J by 0 bases, with 4 bases lying between the germline termini. CDR1 and CDR2 (LGHDT, YNNKEL) derive from the germline V gene (reference sequence). The CDR3 has 12 amino acids, counting the end cysteine and phenylalanine. Left in the record is the CDR3 DNA by itself, 36 bases read in frame from the first base. Of note for this clone: Its antigen is currently not known. Base quality data are lacking; no much larger clone is found one base away.

The clonotype comes from a man in his fifties in good health. Sequenced sample: blood. The rearrangement joined TRBV3-1 (or the pseudogene TRBV3-2) to TRBJ1-1; the D gene cannot be resolved reliably. The DNA is as follows: TGTGCCAGCAGCGACATGAACACTGAAGCTTTCTTT. It translates to CASSDMNTEAFF.